These 9 T cell receptor beta chains were all obtained from the same sample, sequenced in a study of regulatory T cells in long-lasting Graves disease. Libraries of TCR beta came from iRepertoire HTBI primers plus Arm-PCR of CDR3 regions. A single record per CDR3 protein comes from TCRdb applying MiXCR to the multiplex PCR reads. The sample has 520,000 or so distinct CDR3 sequences, about 12% seen once. The sample's time point: newly diagnosed GD, antithyroid drugs for less than 3 months. The authors made the TCR library using RNA they extracted from PBMCs. These data were also filed under a second study, of T cells in Graves' hyperthyroidism and ophthalmopathy.

The sample consisted of peripheral blood mononuclear cells (PBMCs), taken at new diagnosis, from a patient treated with antithyroid drugs. The source of these receptors is a woman younger than 45 with Graves disease.

In its sample, this clonotype was seen many times. This chain links TRBV6-1 with TRBJ2-2; D possibly corresponds to TRBD1 (6 bases). This CDR3 region has 13 residues. Germline loops: CDR1 MNHNS, CDR2 SASEGT. V lost 8 bases and J lost 7, with 14 bases in between. The CDR3 spells CASHFQGIGELFF. CDR3 nucleotide sequence: TGTGCCAGCCACTTCCAGGGGATCGGGGAGCTGTTTTTT.

The chain employs TRBV7-9 and TRBJ1-1, with 7 bases aligning to TRBD1. Losses at the gene ends were 5 bases for V and 4 bases for J; bases not matched to a gene: 10. Germline CDR1 SEHNR, CDR2 FQNEAQ (reference sequence). There are 15 residues in the CDR3. The DNA for the CDR3 is TGTGCCAGCAGCCAAAACAGGGGATTTTCCACTGAAGCTTTCTTT. Its translation: CASSQNRGFSTEAFF.

This clonotype was detected a few times. The chain has TRBV20-1 and TRBJ2-1, with TRBD2 matching 8 bases. The CDR3 length is 13 residues. Trimming at V came to 3 bases and at J to 4 bases, leaving 2 bases not matched to a gene. The germline V gene encodes CDR1 DFQATT and CDR2 SNEGSKA (reference sequence). The CDR3 bases are TGCAGTGCTAGTGCGGGGGGATACAATGAGCAGTTCTTC. Translated: CSASAGGYNEQFF.

V gene TRBV29-1 combines with J gene TRBJ2-2; 14 bases line up with TRBD2. CDR1 is SQVTM, CDR2 ANQGSEA, per germline. Unmatched junction bases numbered 11, after V lost 0 bases and J lost 5 bases. The CDR3 totals 19 residues. In DNA, the CDR3 is TGCAGCGTTGAAGATCCGAGACTAGCGGGAGGGGCGGGTACCGGGGAGCTGTTTTTT. This gives the protein CSVEDPRLAGGAGTGELFF.

The chain uses TRBV7-9 and TRBJ2-7, with 13 bases lining up with TRBD2. The trim removed 5 bases at V and 0 bases at J, leaving 10 bases unmatched. This CDR3 is 18 amino acids long. Germline CDR1 is SEHNR and CDR2 is FQNEAQ (reference sequence). This CDR3 is CASSRTSGSRGGSYEQYF. Here the CDR3 DNA reads TGTGCCAGCAGCCGGACTAGCGGGAGTAGGGGGGGCTCCTACGAGCAGTACTTC.

This clonotype was found many times. This chain uses TRBV28 with TRBJ2-1; D gene uncertain. CDR3 length: 16 amino acids. V gave up 7 bases and J gave up 7 bases, with 23 bases separating them. Per the germline V gene, CDR1 is MDHEN and CDR2 is SYDVKM. The CDR3 DNA reads as TGTGCCAGCACTTTGGGTTGGCCCCCTTTGGGAAATGAGCAGTTCTTC. Residues: CASTLGWPPLGNEQFF.

At least ten counts were recorded for this clonotype. V gene TRBV5-1 combines with J gene TRBJ1-2; D is possibly TRBD1 (5 bases). CDR1 and CDR2 (germline): SGHRS, YFSETQ. The CDR3 covers 16 residues. V lost 4 bases to trimming and J lost 0 bases, with 16 bases between them. CDR3 in amino acids: CASSRDLLGSNYGYTF. CDR3 in DNA: TGCGCCAGCAGCCGGGACCTACTCGGCTCTAACTATGGCTACACCTTC.

This clonotype has ten or more counts. The chain uses TRBV7-2 and TRBJ2-3; a possible D gene is TRBD1 (6 bases). The end of the DNA fits TRBJ2-7 better, so the J call may be wrong. The CDR3 runs to 11 residues. The germline V gene encodes CDR1 SGHTA and CDR2 FQGNSA. The CDR3 bases are TGTGCCAGTACAGGGTTCAACGAGCAGTACTTC. Its protein product is CASTGFNEQYF.

This clonotype was seen many times. The chain carries TRBV12-3 or TRBV12-4 and TRBJ2-2, with D perhaps matching TRBD1 (5 bases). V was clipped by 6 bases and J by 9 bases, with 20 bases between them. This CDR3 has 15 amino acids. CDR3 in amino acids: CASSFTGVTVRELFF. The CDR3 DNA reads as TGTGCCAGCAGCTTTACAGGTGTGACGGTCAGGGAGCTGTTTTTT.